Each of the 9 T cell receptor beta chains below was sequenced from the same sample in a study of T cell changes during pregnancy in multiple sclerosis. Assay: immunoSEQ multiplex PCR; the TCRdb copy retains only in-frame clones and omits some. The sample includes roughly 60,000 clones, roughly 90% of them seen just once. This sample comprised peripheral blood, obtained before pregnancy. These receptors all come from a female donor with multiple sclerosis, enrolled in a pregnancy study.

The rearrangement joins TRBV7-3 to TRBJ1-6, with D uncertain. With 2 bases removed from V and 11 bases from J, the gap between germline ends came to 7 bases. Looked up from germline, CDR1 is SGHTA and CDR2 is FQGTGA. The CDR3 has 12 amino acids. CDR3 in DNA: TGTGCCAGCAGCTTACAGGCTCCACCCCTCCACTTT. This gives the protein CASSLQAPPLHF.

This chain connects TRBV9 to TRBJ1-4; no clear D. Trimming took off 0 bases at V and 4 bases at J, with 7 bases between the two ends. Germline values: CDR1 SGDLS, CDR2 YYNGEE. The CDR3 has 14 amino acids. CDR3 region: CASSVGLSNEKLFF. In nucleotides, the CDR3 is TGTGCCAGCAGCGTAGGACTAAGTAATGAAAAACTGTTTTTT.

This clone came up once. The chain combines TRBV6-4 with TRBJ2-5; possible D gene TRBD1, 6 bases. Trimming shortened V by 9 bases and J by 0 bases, and 14 bases separated the two germline ends. CDR3 length: 14 residues. Germline lookup yields CDR1 MRHNA and CDR2 SNTAGT. CDR3 amino acids: CARRTAKYQETQYF. In DNA, the CDR3 is TGTGCCAGACGGACAGCTAAGTACCAAGAGACCCAGTACTTC.

V gene TRBV7-2 combines with J gene TRBJ2-7; weak D call: TRBD1 (6 bases). Germline lookup yields CDR1 SGHTA and CDR2 FQGNSA. The CDR3 consists of 15 residues. V was pared by 5 bases and J by 2 bases, with 16 bases between. CDR3 loop: CASSIRSGTTYEQYF. DNA for the CDR3: TGTGCCAGCAGCATTAGATCCGGGACAACCTACGAGCAGTACTTC.

This chain links TRBV14 with TRBJ2-7; 7 bases are a match to TRBD1. Germline CDR1 SGHDN, CDR2 FVKESK. The CDR3 extends over 14 amino acids. The ends lost 3 bases at V and 6 bases at J; junction bases unmatched: 8. Here the CDR3 reads CASSQTGFPGEQYF. CDR3 coding DNA: TGTGCCAGCAGCCAGACAGGGTTTCCGGGCGAGCAGTACTTC.

The CDR3 is CASSLRGGWGYEQYF. Written as DNA, the CDR3 is TGTGCCAGCAGCTTGCGGGGGGGCTGGGGCTACGAGCAGTACTTC. The chain links TRBV7-2 to TRBJ2-7, with 9 bases lining up with TRBD2. Germline V gives CDR1 SGHTA, CDR2 FQGNSA. The CDR3 has 15 amino acids. Trimming cost V 3 bases and J 3 bases; bases outside gene matches: 6.

V and J are TRBV5-4 and TRBJ1-2; 10 positions agree with TRBD1. This CDR3 has 16 residues. Germline V gene sequence: CDR1 SGHNT, CDR2 YYREEE (reference sequence). J gave up 2 bases and V 10 bases, and 14 bases lay outside the gene matches. CDR3 nucleotide sequence: TGTGCCCAACTAAATCGGGACAGGGGAGGGAACTATGGCTACACCTTC. Translation: CAQLNRDRGGNYGYTF.

J is TRBJ1-4 and V is TRBV28, with 10 bases that match TRBD1. The CDR3 runs to 16 residues. Trimming at V came to 5 bases and at J to 2 bases, leaving 5 bases not matched to a gene. Germline values: CDR1 MDHEN, CDR2 SYDVKM. This chain's CDR3 is CASSPWTGGTNEKLFF. Here the CDR3 DNA reads TGTGCCAGCAGTCCTTGGACAGGGGGGACTAATGAAAAACTGTTTTTT.

The rearrangement uses TRBV7-2 and TRBJ1-1; 9 bases align to TRBD1. V shed 1 base, J shed 0 bases, and the junction held 3 bases outside the gene matches. Germline lookup yields CDR1 SGHTA and CDR2 FQGNSA. This CDR3 has 16 residues. Written as DNA, the CDR3 is TGTGCCAGCAGCTTAGGGGGGACAGGGTTGAACACTGAAGCTTTCTTT. The encoded protein is CASSLGGTGLNTEAFF.